These 25 T cell receptor beta chains were sequenced from one sample in a study of cytomegalovirus exposure and HLA in healthy donors. It was with 60 Vbeta and 13 Jbeta primers that the PCR ran. Method: immunoSEQ multiplex PCR; TCRdb's copy keeps in-frame clones and lacks some. The repertoire holds some 150,000 clones, with around 80% as singletons. The sample comprised PBMCs. The receptors shown here come from a man aged 25-40 years in good health and CMV-seronegative.

The chain has TRBV11-1 and TRBJ2-7, with D perhaps matching TRBD1 (5 bases). The germline V and J ends were trimmed by 0 bases and 2 bases, with 11 bases remaining between them. Germline V lookup: CDR1 SGHAT, CDR2 FQDESV (reference sequence). CDR3 length: 15 amino acids. CDR3 residues: CASSLAPQVAYEQYF. The CDR3 region has the DNA TGTGCCAGCAGCTTAGCGCCACAGGTAGCCTACGAGCAGTACTTC.

The chain uses TRBV6-5 and TRBJ2-2; 10 nucleotides align to TRBD1. V lost 2 bases to trimming and J lost 6 bases; unmatched junction nucleotides: 3. Per the germline V gene, CDR1 is MNHEY and CDR2 is SVGAGI. CDR3 length: 15 amino acids. The CDR3 reads CASSYVDRGAGELFF. CDR3 in DNA: TGTGCCAGCAGTTACGTGGACAGGGGGGCCGGGGAGCTGTTTTTT.

The J gene is TRBJ2-7, the V gene TRBV30; D is ambiguous. The germline CDR1 and CDR2 sequences are GTSNPN and SVGIG (reference sequence). V dropped 4 bases and J dropped 3 bases, with 10 bases sitting between them. The CDR3 sequence is 12 residues long. CDR3 protein: CAWMPGGYEQYF. CDR3 in DNA: TGTGCCTGGATGCCTGGCGGCTACGAGCAGTACTTC.

The V call is TRBV9, the J call TRBJ2-7, with 10 bases lining up with TRBD1. The CDR3 is 15 residues long. With V trimmed by 2 bases and J by 2 bases, 4 bases remained unmatched. Germline V gene lookup returns CDR1 SGDLS and CDR2 YYNGEE. CDR3 sequence reads: CASSVGGTGAYEQYF. In DNA, the CDR3 is TGTGCCAGCAGCGTGGGTGGGACAGGGGCCTACGAGCAGTACTTC.

This clone was counted a single time. V usage is TRBV27 and J usage is TRBJ2-1; tentatively, D is TRBD1 (6 bases). This CDR3 region has 19 residues. The V end lost 2 bases, the J end lost 8 bases, and 28 bases lay between the germline ends. Germline CDR1 MNHEY, CDR2 SMNVEV (reference sequence). The CDR3 region is CASSLGSPESMTGSHEQFF. DNA for the CDR3: TGTGCCAGCAGTTTAGGTTCGCCCGAGAGTATGACAGGATCCCATGAGCAGTTCTTC.

The chain couples TRBV10-3 to TRBJ2-1; TRBD2 aligns across 8 bases. The CDR3 has 17 amino acids. Trimming took 0 bases from V and 0 from J; bases not matched to a gene: 4. Germline V gene lookup returns CDR1 ENHRY and CDR2 SYGVKD. In nucleotides, the CDR3 is TGTGCCATCAGTGAGTCCCCGGGAGGGAGCTCCTACAATGAGCAGTTCTTC. As protein: CAISESPGGSSYNEQFF.

The J gene is TRBJ1-1, the V gene TRBV2; D is unresolved. The CDR3 extends over 12 amino acids. Germline V gene data show CDR1 as SNHLY and CDR2 as FYNNEI. Trimming removed 10 bases at V and 2 bases at J, with 11 bases between. The CDR3 region is CANQTRNTEAFF. The CDR3 DNA is TGTGCCAACCAGACAAGAAACACTGAAGCTTTCTTT. Variable domain in full (rest from reference TRBV2 and TRBJ1-1): EPEVTQTPSHQVTQMGQEVILRCVPISNHLYFYWYRQILGQKVEFLVSFYNNEISEKSEIFDDQFSVERPDGSNFTLKIRSTKLEDSAMYFCANQTRNTEAFFGQGTRLTVV.

This chain links TRBV4-3 with TRBJ1-3, with a tentative D call TRBD1 (5 bases). V dropped 0 bases and J dropped 2 bases, with 11 bases sitting between them. CDR1 is LGHNA, CDR2 YSLEER, per germline. The CDR3 totals 16 residues. The CDR3 region has the DNA TGCGCCAGCAGCCAAGATTGGGGGGAACCTGGAAACACCATATATTTT. Its protein is CASSQDWGEPGNTIYF.

V and J are TRBV4-2 and TRBJ2-1; TRBD2 is a possible D gene (5 bases). The V gene's germline CDR1 is LGHNA and CDR2 YNFKEQ. Trimming took 3 bases from V and 4 from J, leaving 16 bases between them. This CDR3 has 16 amino acids. The CDR3 loop reads CASSHDRGNVYNEQFF. The CDR3 DNA follows: TGTGCCAGCAGCCACGACCGGGGAAACGTTTACAATGAGCAGTTCTTC.

The chain has TRBV15 and TRBJ2-1; D is undetermined. V lost 1 base and J 6 bases, leaving 19 bases between the germline ends. Germline-derived CDR1 and CDR2 are LNHNV and YYDKDF (reference sequence). The CDR3 is 17 residues long. This chain's CDR3 is CATSRVRSLRMGNEQFF. As DNA, the CDR3 is TGTGCCACCAGCAGAGTCCGGAGCCTTCGGATGGGCAATGAGCAGTTCTTC.

The rearrangement links TRBV28 to TRBJ1-5; TRBD1 matches at 10 bases. Trimming at V came to 3 bases and at J to 4 bases, leaving 12 bases not matched to a gene. CDR3 length: 18 residues. Germline V gene data show CDR1 as MDHEN and CDR2 as SYDVKM. CDR3 nucleotide sequence: TGTGCCAGCAGTTTGGAGGGGTGGGGACAGGGGCTAAATCAGCCCCAGCATTTT. Its translation is CASSLEGWGQGLNQPQHF.

The J gene is TRBJ2-1, the V gene TRBV6-5; D might be TRBD1 (6 bases). V lost 2 bases and J 3 bases, leaving 8 bases between the germline ends. This CDR3 has 14 residues. Germline-derived CDR1 and CDR2 are MNHEY and SVGAGI. The CDR3 nucleotides are TGTGCCAGCAGTTACCGGACAGTCTACAATGAGCAGTTCTTC. Protein sequence: CASSYRTVYNEQFF.

The genes are TRBV2 and TRBJ1-1; D not resolved. From germline, CDR1 is SNHLY and CDR2 FYNNEI. The V and J ends lost 8 bases and 0 bases respectively, with 10 bases between them. The CDR3 runs 13 residues. The CDR3 DNA reads TGTGCCAGCCCCACAGCCATGAACACTGAAGCTTTCTTT. Amino acid sequence: CASPTAMNTEAFF.

The gene calls are TRBV7-2 and TRBJ2-7, with 7 bases aligning to TRBD1. The CDR3 is 14 residues long. The J segment lost 6 bases and the V segment lost 6 bases, leaving 11 bases of the junction unmatched. Germline V gives CDR1 SGHTA, CDR2 FQGNSA. In DNA, the CDR3 is TGTGCCAGCAGTCTGACAGGGTCGTTCGGCGAGCAGTACTTC. Its translation: CASSLTGSFGEQYF.

The chain has TRBV27 and TRBJ1-1; no clear D gene. Trimming took off 0 bases at V and 5 bases at J, with 7 bases between the two ends. Germline V lookup: CDR1 MNHEY, CDR2 SMNVEV (reference sequence). The CDR3 length is 13 residues. CDR3 residues: CASSLSGRTEAFF. CDR3 sequence (DNA): TGTGCCAGCAGTTTATCGGGGAGGACTGAAGCTTTCTTT.

The chain has TRBV30 and TRBJ1-5; the D gene is possibly TRBD1 (5 bases). The CDR3 length is 13 residues. From germline, CDR1 is GTSNPN and CDR2 SVGIG (reference sequence). V was shortened by 2 bases and J by 6 bases, with 11 bases between the two germline ends. The CDR3 region is CAWSYGGSQPQHF. The CDR3 bases are TGTGCCTGGAGTTATGGGGGGAGTCAGCCCCAGCATTTT.

This clone has only a few counts. The chain recombines TRBV28 with TRBJ1-1; D gene uncertain. The CDR3 length is 14 residues. The germline V and J ends were trimmed by 2 bases and 1 base, with 8 bases remaining between them. Germline lookup yields CDR1 MDHEN and CDR2 SYDVKM. CDR3 DNA sequence: TGTGCCAGCAGTTTAGAGGGTGAGAACACTGAAGCTTTCTTT. It encodes CASSLEGENTEAFF.

The chain employs TRBV9 and TRBJ1-2; D remains unclear. V was pared by 3 bases and J by 3 bases, with 18 bases between. This CDR3 is built from 16 residues. CDR1 is SGDLS and CDR2 is YYNGEE in the germline V gene. Here the CDR3 reads CASSGDLRGRDYGYTF. CDR3 DNA: TGTGCCAGCAGCGGCGACTTGCGGGGTCGGGACTATGGCTACACCTTC.

This clone was seen just once. The gene calls are TRBV10-1 and TRBJ2-7; 8 bases fit TRBD1. This CDR3 is built from 18 residues. CDR1 and CDR2 from the germline V gene are WNHNN and SYGVQD (reference sequence). V dropped 5 bases and J dropped 0; count of bases not matched to a gene: 15. DNA for the CDR3: TGCGCCAGCAGTAACCCCGATTTTGGGACAGGAGACTCCTACGAGCAGTACTTC. As protein: CASSNPDFGTGDSYEQYF.

V is TRBV27 and J is TRBJ1-1, with D maybe TRBD1 (5 bases). The CDR3 is 14 residues long. V was trimmed by 0 bases and J by 12 bases, leaving 17 bases between them. The germline V gene encodes CDR1 MNHEY and CDR2 SMNVEV (reference sequence). CDR3: CASSLSIAGQKTFF. The CDR3 bases are TGTGCCAGCAGTTTATCGATAGCAGGGCAAAAGACTTTCTTT.

This chain links TRBV27 with TRBJ1-1; TRBD1 aligns across 9 bases. The CDR3 contains 14 residues. Germline V CDR1 and CDR2: MNHEY, SMNVEV (reference sequence). The trim removed 6 bases at V and 3 bases at J, leaving 5 bases unmatched. The DNA of the CDR3 is TGTGCCAGCAGCCCGCGACAGGGGGACACTGAAGCTTTCTTT. It codes for CASSPRQGDTEAFF.

This clone was counted between two and nine times. The rearrangement joins TRBV28 to TRBJ1-5; D gene uncertain. V was cut by 4 bases and J by 7 bases, with 11 bases left in between. Germline V lookup: CDR1 MDHEN, CDR2 SYDVKM. The length of the CDR3 is 13 residues. DNA for the CDR3: TGTGCCAGCAGTTCCCCGGGTTGGCAGCCCCAGCATTTT. Protein: CASSSPGWQPQHF.

This chain joins TRBV9 and TRBJ2-7, with a tentative D call TRBD2 (6 bases). V was clipped by 4 bases and J by 5 bases, with 16 bases between them. The CDR3 spans 14 residues. From germline, CDR1 is SGDLS and CDR2 YYNGEE. The CDR3 spells CASSPRGKSHEQYF. CDR3 nucleotide sequence: TGTGCCAGCAGCCCTCGGGGGAAGTCCCACGAGCAGTACTTC.

The chain joins TRBV6-5 to TRBJ2-5; the match to TRBD2 covers 10 bases. The CDR3 is 14 amino acids. V was clipped by 8 bases and J by 7 bases; unmatched bases: 10. The germline gives CDR1 MNHEY, CDR2 SVGAGI. The CDR3 loop is CASLSAGGAGTQYF. The CDR3 DNA reads TGTGCCAGCCTCTCAGCGGGGGGGGCAGGGACCCAGTACTTC.

The V gene is TRBV9, the J gene TRBJ2-5, with D possibly being TRBD1 (6 bases). The length of the CDR3 is 12 residues. CDR1 is SGDLS, CDR2 YYNGEE, per germline. V gave up 0 bases and J gave up 8 bases, with 8 bases separating them. The CDR3, as DNA: TGTGCCAGCAGCGTAGTTGGGGGCACCCAGTACTTC. Its protein product is CASSVVGGTQYF.